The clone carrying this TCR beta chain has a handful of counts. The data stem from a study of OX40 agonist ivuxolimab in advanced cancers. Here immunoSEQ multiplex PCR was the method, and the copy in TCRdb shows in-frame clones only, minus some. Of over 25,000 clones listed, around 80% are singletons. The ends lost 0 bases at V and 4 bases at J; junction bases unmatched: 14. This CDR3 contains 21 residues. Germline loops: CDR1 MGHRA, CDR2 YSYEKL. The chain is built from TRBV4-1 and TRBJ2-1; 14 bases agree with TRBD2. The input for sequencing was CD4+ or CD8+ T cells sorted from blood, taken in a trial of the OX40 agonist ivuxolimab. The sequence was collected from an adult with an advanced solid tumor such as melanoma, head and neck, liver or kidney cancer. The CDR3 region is CASSQEPTGTSGGTGYNEQFF. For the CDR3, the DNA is TGCGCCAGCAGCCAAGAACCAACCGGGACTAGCGGGGGTACAGGGTACAATGAGCAGTTCTTC.